Sequencing of this T cell receptor (beta chain) was carried out in a study of OX40 agonist ivuxolimab in advanced cancers. On the study more broadly: Across the patients, intravenous ivuxolimab was delivered every 2 weeks at 0.01 to 10 mg/kg. Participants could have had prior anti-PD-1, anti-PD-L1 or anti-CTLA-4 therapy, and around 40% had some. Partial responses were achieved by three patients, of whom one had hepatocellular carcinoma and two had cutaneous melanoma.

This table comes from immunoSEQ multiplex PCR, and its TCRdb copy is limited to in-frame clones, with some not included. The sample shows just over 35,000 clones, more than 75% of them seen only once. In germline, CDR1 is SGHTA, CDR2 FQGNSA. The CDR3 is made up of 15 amino acids. V lost 5 bases, J lost 5 bases, and 3 bases stayed unmatched. The origin of this receptor is an adult with an advanced solid tumor such as melanoma, head and neck, liver or kidney cancer. V and J are TRBV7-2 and TRBJ2-1, with TRBD2 identical over 13 bases. This sample comprised CD4+ or CD8+ T cells sorted from blood, obtained in a trial of the OX40 agonist ivuxolimab. The CDR3 here is CASSPLAGGNNEQFF. The CDR3 DNA reads TGTGCCAGCAGCCCACTAGCGGGGGGGAACAATGAGCAGTTCTTC.